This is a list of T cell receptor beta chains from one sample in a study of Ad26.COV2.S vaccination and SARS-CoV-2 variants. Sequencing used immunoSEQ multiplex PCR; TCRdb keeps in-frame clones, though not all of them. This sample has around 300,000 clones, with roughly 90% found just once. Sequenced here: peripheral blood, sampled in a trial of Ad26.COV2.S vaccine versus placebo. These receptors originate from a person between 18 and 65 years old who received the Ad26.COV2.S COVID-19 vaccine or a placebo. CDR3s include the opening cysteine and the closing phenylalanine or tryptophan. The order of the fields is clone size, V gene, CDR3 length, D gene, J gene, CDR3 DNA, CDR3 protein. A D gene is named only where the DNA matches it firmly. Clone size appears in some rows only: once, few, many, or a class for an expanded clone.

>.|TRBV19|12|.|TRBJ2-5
TGTGCCAGTTCCGGGGGTGGAGAGACCCAGTACTTC
CASSGGGETQYF
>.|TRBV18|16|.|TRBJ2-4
TGTGCCAGCTCACCACCTGCTGTTGGGTTGACGAACATTCAGTACTTC
CASSPPAVGLTNIQYF
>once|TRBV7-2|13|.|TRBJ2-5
TGTGCCAGCAGCTTAGTGGCCTATGAGACCCAGTACTTC
CASSLVAYETQYF
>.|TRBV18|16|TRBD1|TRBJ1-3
TGTGCCAGCTCACCCATAAACGGACAGGGGGTAAACACCATATATTTT
CASSPINGQGVNTIYF
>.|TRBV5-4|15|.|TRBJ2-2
TGTGCCAGCAGCTTGGGGAGGTCGAACACCGGGGAGCTGTTTTTT
CASSLGRSNTGELFF
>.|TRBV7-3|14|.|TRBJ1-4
TGTGCCAGCAGCTCCCGAGGCGGGAGTGAAAAACTGTTTTTT
CASSSRGGSEKLFF
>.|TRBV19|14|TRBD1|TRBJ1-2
TGTGCCAGTAGTATCAGCAGGGGGGACTATGGCTACACCTTC
CASSISRGDYGYTF
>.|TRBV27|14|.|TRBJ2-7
TGTGCCAGCAGTTTAAACGCGTTATCCTACGAGCAGTACTTC
CASSLNALSYEQYF
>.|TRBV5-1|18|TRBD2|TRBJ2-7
TGCGCCAGCAGCTTGTCCTCGGGAGGGCGGGGGAGGGGGATGGAGCAGTACTTC
CASSLSSGGRGRGMEQYF
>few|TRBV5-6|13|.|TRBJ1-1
TGTGCCAGCAGCTTCCAGGGTAGTACTGAAGCTTTCTTT
CASSFQGSTEAFF
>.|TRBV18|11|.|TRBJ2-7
TGTGCCAGCTCACCGGGGTACGAGCAGTACTTC
CASSPGYEQYF
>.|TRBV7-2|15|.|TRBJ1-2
TGTGCCAGCAGCATAAGGACAGCCGGGAACTATGGCTACACCTTC
CASSIRTAGNYGYTF
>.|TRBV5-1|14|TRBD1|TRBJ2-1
TGCGCCAGCAGCCCGGACAGGACCTACAATGAGCAGTTCTTC
CASSPDRTYNEQFF
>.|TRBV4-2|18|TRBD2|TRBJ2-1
TGTGCCAGCAGCCCACGACTAGCAGACGATGCAAACTACAATGAGCAGTTCTTC
CASSPRLADDANYNEQFF
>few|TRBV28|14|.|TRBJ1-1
TGTGCCAGCAGTTTATTGTCGGGTTCAACTGAAGCTTTCTTT
CASSLLSGSTEAFF
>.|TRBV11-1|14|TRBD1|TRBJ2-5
TGTGCCAGCAGCCCAGACAGGGGGCGGGAGACCCAGTACTTC
CASSPDRGRETQYF
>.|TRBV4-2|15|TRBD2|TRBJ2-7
TGTGCCAGCAGCCACGGACTAGCGGGTACCTACGAGCAGTACTTC
CASSHGLAGTYEQYF
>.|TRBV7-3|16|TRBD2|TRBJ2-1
TGTGCCAGCAGCTTACTCCCCGGTAGCGGGAACTATGAGCAGTTCTTC
CASSLLPGSGNYEQFF
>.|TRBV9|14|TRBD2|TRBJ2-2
TGTGCCAGCAGCGTATGGACTAGATCCGGGGAGCTGTTTTTT
CASSVWTRSGELFF
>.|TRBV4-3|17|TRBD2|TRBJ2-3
TGCGCCAGCAGCCTTGGGGGAGGTCGAGCGGGGGCAGATACGCAGTATTTT
CASSLGGGRAGADTQYF
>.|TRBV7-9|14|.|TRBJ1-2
TGTGCCAGCAGCTTAGATTTCGTGAACTCCGGCTACACCTTC
CASSLDFVNSGYTF
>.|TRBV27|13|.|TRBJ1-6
TGTGCCAGCAGTTTAGTGTCGGGATCACCCCTCCACTTT
CASSLVSGSPLHF
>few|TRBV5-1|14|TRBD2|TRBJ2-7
TGCGCCAGCAGCTTGGTGGCGGGAGCTTCCGAGCAGTACTTC
CASSLVAGASEQYF
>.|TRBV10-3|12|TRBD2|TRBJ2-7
TGTGCCATCATGGGGGGGGGCTACGAGCAGTACTTC
CAIMGGGYEQYF
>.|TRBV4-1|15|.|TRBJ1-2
TGCGCCAGCAGCCAAGGGACGGGGTGGACGGGTGGCTACACCTTC
CASSQGTGWTGGYTF
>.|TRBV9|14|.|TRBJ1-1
TGTGCCAGCAGCCCTGACCAGGGAAACACTGAAGCTTTCTTT
CASSPDQGNTEAFF
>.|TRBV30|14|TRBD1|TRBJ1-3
TGTGCCCGCCAAGACAGGGGGCCCCGAAACACCATATATTTT
CARQDRGPRNTIYF
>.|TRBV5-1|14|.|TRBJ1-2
TGCGCCAGCAGCTTGGACAGAAACCCTCCTGGCTACACCTTC
CASSLDRNPPGYTF
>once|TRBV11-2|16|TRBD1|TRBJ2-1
TGTGCCAGCAGCTCGGTAACCGACAGGGGACACAATGAGCAGTTCTTC
CASSSVTDRGHNEQFF
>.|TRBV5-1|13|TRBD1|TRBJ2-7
TGCGCCAGCAGCCCGGACGGGACAGGGGTGCAGTACTTC
CASSPDGTGVQYF
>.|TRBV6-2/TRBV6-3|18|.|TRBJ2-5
TGTGCCAGCAGTTACGGAAGTGGTTTCTCAGGGCGCCGGGAGACCCAGTACTTC
CASSYGSGFSGRRETQYF
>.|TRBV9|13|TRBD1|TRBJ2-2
TGTGCCAGCCAGGGACAGCCCACCGGGGAGCTGTTTTTT
CASQGQPTGELFF
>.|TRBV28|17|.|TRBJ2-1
TGTGCCAGCAGTTCCCCCCTCATGGAGAGCTCCTACAATGAGCAGTTCTTC
CASSSPLMESSYNEQFF
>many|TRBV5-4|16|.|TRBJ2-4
TGTGCCAGCAGCCCTGAGAGATCCGGGCCGAAAAACATTCAGTACTTC
CASSPERSGPKNIQYF
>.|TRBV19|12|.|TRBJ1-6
TGTGCCAGTAGTGGTCCGTTGACGCCCCTCCACTTT
CASSGPLTPLHF